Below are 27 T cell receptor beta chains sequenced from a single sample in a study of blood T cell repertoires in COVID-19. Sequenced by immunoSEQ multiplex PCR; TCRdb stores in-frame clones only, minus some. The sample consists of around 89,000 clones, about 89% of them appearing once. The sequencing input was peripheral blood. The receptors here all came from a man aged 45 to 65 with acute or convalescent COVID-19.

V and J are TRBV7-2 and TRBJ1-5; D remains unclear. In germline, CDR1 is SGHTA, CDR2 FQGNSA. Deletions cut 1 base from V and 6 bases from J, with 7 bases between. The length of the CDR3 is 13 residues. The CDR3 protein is CASSLGGSQPQHF. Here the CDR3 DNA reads TGTGCCAGCAGCTTAGGCGGTAGTCAGCCCCAGCATTTT.

The CDR3 sequence is CASRTGQNEQFF. As DNA, the CDR3 is TGTGCCAGTCGGACAGGGCAAAATGAGCAGTTCTTC. The chain recombines TRBV3-1 (or the pseudogene TRBV3-2) with TRBJ2-1; 8 bases match TRBD1. The CDR3 totals 12 residues. Germline assignment: CDR1 LGHDT and CDR2 YNNKEL (reference sequence). With 9 bases clipped from V and 7 bases from J, the junction kept 5 bases outside the gene matches.

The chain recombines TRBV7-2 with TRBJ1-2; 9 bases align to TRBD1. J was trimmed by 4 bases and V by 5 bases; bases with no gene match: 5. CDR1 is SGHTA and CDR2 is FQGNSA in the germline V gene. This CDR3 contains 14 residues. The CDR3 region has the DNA TGTGCCAGCAGCCTAGGGACAGGGCCCTATGGCTACACCTTC. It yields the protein CASSLGTGPYGYTF.

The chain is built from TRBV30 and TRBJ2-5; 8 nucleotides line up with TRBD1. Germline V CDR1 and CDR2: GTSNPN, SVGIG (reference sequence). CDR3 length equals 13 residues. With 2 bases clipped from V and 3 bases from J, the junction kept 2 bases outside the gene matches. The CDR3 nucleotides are TGTGCCTGGAGTCTACAGGGGGAAGAGACCCAGTACTTC. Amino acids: CAWSLQGEETQYF.

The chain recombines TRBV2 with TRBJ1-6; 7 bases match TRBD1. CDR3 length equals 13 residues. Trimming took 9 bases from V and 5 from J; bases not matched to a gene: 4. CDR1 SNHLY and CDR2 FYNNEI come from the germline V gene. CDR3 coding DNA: TGTGCCAGGAAAGACAGGGATAATTCACCCCTCCACTTT. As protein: CARKDRDNSPLHF. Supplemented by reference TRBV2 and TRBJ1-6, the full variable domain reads EPEVTQTPSHQVTQMGQEVILRCVPISNHLYFYWYRQILGQKVEFLVSFYNNEISEKSEIFDDQFSVERPDGSNFTLKIRSTKLEDSAMYFCARKDRDNSPLHFGNGTRLTVT.

The CDR3 protein is CASSERGFSYNEQFF. The CDR3, as DNA: TGTGCCAGCAGTGAACGGGGTTTCTCCTACAATGAGCAGTTCTTC. The chain links TRBV7-9 to TRBJ2-1, with a tentative D call TRBD2 (5 bases). Deletions cut 6 bases from V and 0 bases from J, with 12 bases between. This CDR3 region has 15 residues. Germline V gives CDR1 SEHNR, CDR2 FQNEAQ (reference sequence).

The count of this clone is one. The CDR3, as DNA: TGCAGTACAGACAGGGCCACTGAAGCTTTCTTT. Translating it yields CSTDRATEAFF. The chain uses TRBV20-1 and TRBJ1-1, with 7 bases aligning to TRBD1. V shed 8 bases, J shed 4 bases, and the junction held 4 bases outside the gene matches. CDR1 and CDR2 from the germline V gene are DFQATT and SNEGSKA (reference sequence). This CDR3 spans 11 amino acids.

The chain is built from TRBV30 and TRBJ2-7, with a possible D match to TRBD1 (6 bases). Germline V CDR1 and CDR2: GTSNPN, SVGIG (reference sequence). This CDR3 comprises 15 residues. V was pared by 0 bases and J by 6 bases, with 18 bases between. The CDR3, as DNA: TGTGCCTGGAGTGTACCTCACAGGGTTACCTGCGAGCAGTACGTC. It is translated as CAWSVPHRVTCEQYV.

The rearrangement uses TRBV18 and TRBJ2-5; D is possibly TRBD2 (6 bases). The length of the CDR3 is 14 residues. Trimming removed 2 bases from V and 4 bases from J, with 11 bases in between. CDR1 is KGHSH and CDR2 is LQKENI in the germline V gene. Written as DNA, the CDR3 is TGTGCCAGCTCACCAGCGGGACGACGAGAGACCCAGTACTTC. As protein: CASSPAGRRETQYF.

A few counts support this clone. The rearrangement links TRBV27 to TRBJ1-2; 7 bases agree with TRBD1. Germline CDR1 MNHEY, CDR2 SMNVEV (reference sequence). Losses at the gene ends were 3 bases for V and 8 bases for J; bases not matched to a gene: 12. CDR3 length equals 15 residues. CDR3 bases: TGTGCCAGCAGTTTCTTAGACAGGGACCCTAGCGGCTACACCTTC. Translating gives CASSFLDRDPSGYTF.

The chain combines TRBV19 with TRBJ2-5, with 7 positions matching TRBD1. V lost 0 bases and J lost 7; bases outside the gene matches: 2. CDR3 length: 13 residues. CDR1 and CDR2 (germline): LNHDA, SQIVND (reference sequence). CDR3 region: CASSIDNRGTQYF. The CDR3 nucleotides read TGTGCCAGTAGTATAGATAACAGGGGGACCCAGTACTTC.

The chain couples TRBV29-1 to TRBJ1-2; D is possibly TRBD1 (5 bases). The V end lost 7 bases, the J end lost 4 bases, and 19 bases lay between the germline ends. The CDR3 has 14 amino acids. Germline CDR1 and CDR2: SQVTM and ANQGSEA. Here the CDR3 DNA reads TGCAGCGCCGAGACCCGACAGCCTTTCTATGGCTACACCTTC. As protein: CSAETRQPFYGYTF. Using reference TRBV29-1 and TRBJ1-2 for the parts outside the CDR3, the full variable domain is SAVISQKPSRDICQRGTSLTIQCQVDSQVTMMFWYRQQPGQSLTLIATANQGSEATYESGFVIDKFPISRPNLTFSTLTVSNMSPEDSSIYLCSAETRQPFYGYTFGSGTRLTVV.

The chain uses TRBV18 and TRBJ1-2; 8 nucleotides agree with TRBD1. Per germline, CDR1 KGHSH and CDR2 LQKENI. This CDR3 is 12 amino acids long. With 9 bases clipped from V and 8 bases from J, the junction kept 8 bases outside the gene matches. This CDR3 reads CASSEDRAGYTF. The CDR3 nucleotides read TGTGCCAGTTCAGAGGACAGGGCCGGCTACACCTTC.

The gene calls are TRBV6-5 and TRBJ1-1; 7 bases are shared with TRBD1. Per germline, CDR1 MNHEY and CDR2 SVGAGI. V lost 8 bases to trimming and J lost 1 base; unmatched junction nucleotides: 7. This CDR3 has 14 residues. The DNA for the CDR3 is TGTGCCAGCGATGCGGACAGGTCGAACACTGAAGCTTTCTTT. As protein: CASDADRSNTEAFF.

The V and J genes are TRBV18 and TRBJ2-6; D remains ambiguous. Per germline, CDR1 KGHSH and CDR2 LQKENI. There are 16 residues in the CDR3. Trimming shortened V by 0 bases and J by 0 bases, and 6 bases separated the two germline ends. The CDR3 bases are TGTGCCAGCTCACCACCGTCAGGCTCTGGGGCCAACGTCCTGACTTTC. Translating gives CASSPPSGSGANVLTF.

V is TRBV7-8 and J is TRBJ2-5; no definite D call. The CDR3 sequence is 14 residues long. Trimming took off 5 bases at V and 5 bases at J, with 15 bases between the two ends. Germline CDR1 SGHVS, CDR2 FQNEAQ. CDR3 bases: TGTGCCAGCAGCCCCATTATGATGCGGGAGACCCAGTACTTC. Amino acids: CASSPIMMRETQYF.

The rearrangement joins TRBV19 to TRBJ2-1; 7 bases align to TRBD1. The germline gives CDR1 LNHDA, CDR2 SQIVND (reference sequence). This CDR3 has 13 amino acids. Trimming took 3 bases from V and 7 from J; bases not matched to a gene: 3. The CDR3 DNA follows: TGTGCCAGTAGTATCGGCAGGGGGAATGAGCAGTTCTTC. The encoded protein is CASSIGRGNEQFF.

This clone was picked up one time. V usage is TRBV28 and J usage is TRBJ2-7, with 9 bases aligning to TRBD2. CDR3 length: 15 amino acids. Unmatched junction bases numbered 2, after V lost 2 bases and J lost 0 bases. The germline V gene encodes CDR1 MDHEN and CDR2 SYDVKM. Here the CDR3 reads CASSLSGGSSYEQYV. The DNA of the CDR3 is TGTGCCAGCAGTTTAAGCGGGGGGTCCTCCTACGAGCAGTACGTC.

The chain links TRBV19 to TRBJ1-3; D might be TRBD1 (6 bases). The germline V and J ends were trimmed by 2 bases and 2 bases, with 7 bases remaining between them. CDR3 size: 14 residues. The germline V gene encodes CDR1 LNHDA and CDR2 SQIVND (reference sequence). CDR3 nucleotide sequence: TGTGCCAGTAGTATACAGGGGACTGGAAACACCATATATTTT. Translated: CASSIQGTGNTIYF.

Written as DNA, the CDR3 is TGTGCCAGCAGTAGACAGGGAGTTTTGGAAACTGAAGCTTTCTTT. Amino acid sequence: CASSRQGVLETEAFF. The rearrangement links TRBV11-2 to TRBJ1-1, with 7 bases matching TRBD1. The CDR3 contains 15 residues. The V and J ends lost 6 bases and 5 bases, in that order; junction bases with no gene match: 12. CDR1 and CDR2 from the germline V gene are SGHAT and FQNNGV.

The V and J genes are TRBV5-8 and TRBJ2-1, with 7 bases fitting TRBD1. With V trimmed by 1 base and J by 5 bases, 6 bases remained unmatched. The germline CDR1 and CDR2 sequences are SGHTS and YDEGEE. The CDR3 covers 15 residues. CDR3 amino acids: CASSLLGGPHNEQFF. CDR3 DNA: TGTGCCAGCAGCTTGCTAGGGGGCCCCCACAATGAGCAGTTCTTC.

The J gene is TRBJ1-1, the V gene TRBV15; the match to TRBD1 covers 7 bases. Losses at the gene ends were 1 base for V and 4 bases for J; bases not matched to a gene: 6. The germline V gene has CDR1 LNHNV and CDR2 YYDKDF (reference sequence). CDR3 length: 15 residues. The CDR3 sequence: CATSRGDSQVTEAFF. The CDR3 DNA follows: TGTGCCACCAGCAGAGGGGACAGCCAGGTCACTGAAGCTTTCTTT.

The CDR3 bases are TGTGCCAGCAGTTTATTAGCAGGGATTGACTACACCTTC. Its translation is CASSLLAGIDYTF. The chain uses TRBV12-3 or TRBV12-4 and TRBJ1-2; possible D gene TRBD1, 5 bases. CDR3 length: 13 residues. V was shortened by 2 bases and J by 10 bases, with 14 bases between the two germline ends.

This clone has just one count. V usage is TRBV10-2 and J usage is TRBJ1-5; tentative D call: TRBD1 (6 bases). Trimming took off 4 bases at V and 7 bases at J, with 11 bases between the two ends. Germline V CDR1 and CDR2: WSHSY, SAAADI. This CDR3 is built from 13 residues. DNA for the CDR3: TGCGCCAGCAGTGTTGACAGGAGGCAGCCCCAGCATTTT. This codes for CASSVDRRQPQHF.

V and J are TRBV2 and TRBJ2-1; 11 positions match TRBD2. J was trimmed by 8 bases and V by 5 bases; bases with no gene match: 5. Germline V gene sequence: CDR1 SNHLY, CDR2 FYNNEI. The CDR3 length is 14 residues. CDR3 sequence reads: CASSSLAGAHEQFF. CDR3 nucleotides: TGTGCCAGCAGTTCACTAGCGGGGGCTCATGAGCAGTTCTTC. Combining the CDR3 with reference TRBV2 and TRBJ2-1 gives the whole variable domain EPEVTQTPSHQVTQMGQEVILRCVPISNHLYFYWYRQILGQKVEFLVSFYNNEISEKSEIFDDQFSVERPDGSNFTLKIRSTKLEDSAMYFCASSSLAGAHEQFFGPGTRLTVL.

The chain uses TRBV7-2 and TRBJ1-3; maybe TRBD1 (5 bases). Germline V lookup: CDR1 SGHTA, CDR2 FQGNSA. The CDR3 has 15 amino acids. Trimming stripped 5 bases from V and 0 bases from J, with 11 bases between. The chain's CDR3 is CASSGGTGSGNTIYF. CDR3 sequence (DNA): TGTGCCAGCAGCGGAGGGACGGGCTCTGGAAACACCATATATTTT.

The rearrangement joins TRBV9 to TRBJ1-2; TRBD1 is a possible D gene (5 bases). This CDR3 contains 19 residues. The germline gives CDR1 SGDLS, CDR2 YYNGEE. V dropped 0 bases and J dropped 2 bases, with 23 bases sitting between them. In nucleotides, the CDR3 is TGTGCCAGCAGCGTAGAGGGCCTCGGAGATCGGGGGGGGAACTATGGCTACACCTTC. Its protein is CASSVEGLGDRGGNYGYTF.